These 29 T cell receptor beta chains were sequenced from one sample in a study of shared clonotypes between healthy human individuals. Naive CD8 cells lacked CD45RO, underwent positive selection for CCR7 and left out terminally differentiated effector memory CD45RA+ cells. TCRdb keeps only in-frame clones here, not all; method: immunoSEQ multiplex PCR. Counted here are a few million clones, about 93% occurring once; the ten biggest clones make up more than 1.5%. Sequenced material: naive CD8+ T cells from PBMCs. The receptor set was obtained from a young man in good health. Some clones in this sample may be carry-over from other donors' samples.

This chain uses TRBV2 with TRBJ2-1; D gene uncertain. V lost 7 bases to trimming and J lost 3 bases, with 10 bases between them. Germline V gives CDR1 SNHLY, CDR2 FYNNEI. This CDR3 spans 13 amino acids. The CDR3: CASIVESYNEQFF. The CDR3 DNA sequence: TGTGCCAGCATAGTAGAGAGCTACAATGAGCAGTTCTTC.

The rearrangement joins TRBV7-9 to TRBJ1-2, with 10 bases aligning to TRBD1. Germline CDR1 and CDR2: SEHNR and FQNEAQ (reference sequence). The CDR3 is 14 amino acids. Trimming at V came to 4 bases and at J to 6 bases, leaving 5 bases not matched to a gene. The CDR3 DNA is TGTGCCAGCAGCTCTTCCGGGACAGGGGATGGCTACACCTTC. This encodes CASSSSGTGDGYTF.

The rearrangement uses TRBV6-1 and TRBJ1-5; perhaps TRBD1 as D (5 bases). CDR1 and CDR2 from the germline V gene are MNHNS and SASEGT. The germline V and J ends were trimmed by 5 bases and 0 bases, with 11 bases remaining between them. The CDR3 length is 15 residues. The CDR3, as DNA: TGTGCCAGCAGTCACCGCAGGGATAGCAATCAGCCCCAGCATTTT. Its protein product is CASSHRRDSNQPQHF.

This chain links TRBV7-9 with TRBJ1-2; 7 nucleotides line up with TRBD1. Germline V gene sequence: CDR1 SEHNR, CDR2 FQNEAQ (reference sequence). The V and J ends lost 5 bases and 6 bases, in that order; junction bases with no gene match: 9. The CDR3 extends over 14 amino acids. The CDR3 loop is CASSLERGRDGYTF. The CDR3 nucleotides are TGTGCCAGCAGCCTCGAGAGGGGGCGGGATGGCTACACCTTC. Full variable domain (missing parts from reference TRBV7-9 and TRBJ1-2): DTGVSQNPRHKITKRGQNVTFRCDPISEHNRLYWYRQTLGQGPEFLTYFQNEAQLEKSRLLSDRFSAERPKGSFSTLEIQRTEQGDSAMYLCASSLERGRDGYTFGSGTRLTVV.

The rearrangement joins TRBV5-1 to TRBJ2-7, with D unresolved. Trimming left V 2 bases short and J 7 bases short, with 7 bases between. The CDR3 is 11 amino acids. Germline assignment: CDR1 SGHRS and CDR2 YFSETQ. CDR3 nucleotides: TGCGCCAGCAGCTTTGATCGGGAGCAGTACTTC. Amino acids: CASSFDREQYF.

Here the CDR3 DNA reads TGTGCCAGCAGTACCGGGACAGGGAACACCGGGGAGCTGTTTTTT. Translated: CASSTGTGNTGELFF. The chain employs TRBV6-5 and TRBJ2-2; 8 nucleotides agree with TRBD1. V dropped 5 bases and J dropped 1; count of bases not matched to a gene: 3. CDR3 size: 15 residues. CDR1 MNHEY and CDR2 SVGAGI come from the germline V gene.

The chain links TRBV4-3 to TRBJ2-1; 7 bases match TRBD2. In germline, CDR1 is LGHNA, CDR2 YSLEER. The CDR3 runs 16 residues. The trim removed 5 bases at V and 2 bases at J, leaving 9 bases unmatched. The CDR3 coding sequence is TGCGCCAGCAGCTTTGGGACGAGCGGGGCCTACAATGAGCAGTTCTTC. It yields the protein CASSFGTSGAYNEQFF.

For the CDR3, the DNA is TGTGCCACCCGGGGGAGGGGTCCCCTCTACGAGCAGTACTTC. Encoded protein: CATRGRGPLYEQYF. This rearrangement joins TRBV6-6 to TRBJ2-7; TRBD2 aligns across 7 bases. Germline V gives CDR1 MNHNY, CDR2 SVGAGI (reference sequence). V was pared by 10 bases and J by 3 bases, with 12 bases of the junction left unmatched. The CDR3 has 14 residues.

This clone is a singleton in its sample. The chain couples TRBV11-2 to TRBJ1-1, with D tentatively TRBD1 (5 bases). CDR3 length: 12 amino acids. The germline CDR1 and CDR2 sequences are SGHAT and FQNNGV. Trimming cost V 1 base and J 11 bases, with 11 bases left between them. CDR3 in amino acids: CASSLVPDTAFF. Written as DNA, the CDR3 is TGTGCCAGCAGCTTAGTCCCGGACACCGCTTTCTTT. The complete variable domain, with remaining parts taken from reference TRBV11-2 and TRBJ1-1, reads EAGVAQSPRYKIIEKRQSVAFWCNPISGHATLYWYQQILGQGPKLLIQFQNNGVVDDSQLPKDRFSAERLKGVDSTLKIQPAKLEDSAVYLCASSLVPDTAFFGQGTRLTVV.

The genes are TRBV13 and TRBJ2-5, with D perhaps being TRBD1 or TRBD2 (5 bases each). V was cut by 5 bases and J by 3 bases, with 13 bases left in between. The CDR3 sequence is 14 residues long. Germline CDR1 reads PRHDT; CDR2 reads FYEKMQ (reference sequence). The CDR3 DNA is TGTGCCAGCAGCCGCCGGGACCAGGAAGAGACCCAGTACTTC. Encoded protein: CASSRRDQEETQYF.

The gene calls are TRBV27 and TRBJ2-7; 9 bases map to TRBD2. The germline CDR1 and CDR2 sequences are MNHEY and SMNVEV (reference sequence). Unmatched junction bases numbered 3, after V lost 1 base and J lost 2 bases. The CDR3 extends over 15 amino acids. The CDR3 bases are TGTGCCAGCAGTTTATGGGGGACTAGCACCTACGAGCAGTACTTC. It specifies CASSLWGTSTYEQYF.

The chain uses TRBV5-4 and TRBJ2-3; D tentatively reads TRBD1 or TRBD2 (5 bases each). The V and J ends lost 0 bases and 2 bases respectively, with 13 bases between them. Germline CDR1 and CDR2: SGHNT and YYREEE (reference sequence). The CDR3 totals 16 residues. The CDR3 DNA is TGTGCCAGCAGCTTGGGTGGGGACCCCTCCACAGATACGCAGTATTTT. This gives the protein CASSLGGDPSTDTQYF.

This clone showed up just a few times. The rearrangement uses TRBV19 and TRBJ1-1; 8 bases agree with TRBD1. There are 15 residues in the CDR3. Germline V gene lookup returns CDR1 LNHDA and CDR2 SQIVND (reference sequence). The ends lost 2 bases at V and 1 base at J; junction bases unmatched: 3. The CDR3 nucleotides read TGTGCCAGTAGTATATGGACAGGGACGAACACTGAAGCTTTCTTT. Translating it yields CASSIWTGTNTEAFF.

The CDR3 here is CASSPLPVGRNEQFF. CDR3 bases: TGTGCCAGCAGTCCCCTCCCGGTAGGGAGGAATGAGCAGTTCTTC. The chain carries TRBV27 and TRBJ2-1; the D gene is possibly TRBD2 (6 bases). The CDR3 loop spans 15 amino acids. Germline lookup yields CDR1 MNHEY and CDR2 SMNVEV (reference sequence). With 5 bases removed from V and 7 bases from J, the gap between germline ends came to 18 bases.

This clone came up a few times. This rearrangement joins TRBV21-1 to TRBJ2-7; no DNA check was done on the table's D call, TRBD1. TRBV21-1 is reported as a pseudogene. The CDR3 loop spans 12 amino acids. The CDR3 here is CASNQDNYEQYF. CDR3 DNA sequence: TGTGCCAGCAACCAAGACAACTACGAGCAGTACTTC.

This rearrangement joins TRBV6-5 to TRBJ2-1; D unclear. Trimming left V 6 bases short and J 0 bases short, with 12 bases between. This CDR3 is built from 15 residues. Germline lookup yields CDR1 MNHEY and CDR2 SVGAGI. Written as DNA, the CDR3 is TGTGCCAGCAGCTGGGTCCTGGCCTCCTACAATGAGCAGTTCTTC. This sequence encodes CASSWVLASYNEQFF.

This chain joins TRBV6-6 and TRBJ2-1; 8 nucleotides match TRBD1. The V and J ends lost 8 bases and 8 bases, in that order; junction bases with no gene match: 8. Germline V gene sequence: CDR1 MNHNY, CDR2 SVGAGI (reference sequence). The CDR3 length is 13 residues. CDR3 in amino acids: CASETRGLYEQFF. The CDR3 region has the DNA TGTGCCAGCGAGACCAGGGGGCTATATGAGCAGTTCTTC.

The V gene is TRBV27, the J gene TRBJ2-1; the D gene is possibly TRBD2 (5 bases). Looked up from germline, CDR1 is MNHEY and CDR2 is SMNVEV (reference sequence). The CDR3 totals 14 residues. Between the trimmed V and J ends, which lost 5 bases and 6 bases, there was a span of 14 bases. The CDR3 loop is CASSPPGSANEQFF. For the CDR3, the DNA is TGTGCCAGCAGTCCTCCGGGGAGCGCCAATGAGCAGTTCTTC.

The chain joins TRBV7-9 to TRBJ2-2, with D possibly being TRBD2 (5 bases). Germline lookup yields CDR1 SEHNR and CDR2 FQNEAQ (reference sequence). V lost 5 bases and J lost 6, with 13 bases in between. The CDR3 totals 14 residues. CDR3 in amino acids: CASSQTNSPGELFF. CDR3 nucleotides: TGTGCCAGCAGCCAGACTAATTCCCCCGGGGAGCTGTTTTTT.

The chain links TRBV19 to TRBJ2-7; no definite D call. The CDR3 runs to 11 residues. V was pared by 5 bases and J by 4 bases, with 6 bases between. Germline lookup yields CDR1 LNHDA and CDR2 SQIVND (reference sequence). CDR3 nucleotides: TGTGCCAGTAGTGGTTTGTACGAGCAGTACTTC. Translating it yields CASSGLYEQYF.

The chain couples TRBV4-1 to TRBJ2-2; TRBD1 matches at 9 bases. Germline assignment: CDR1 MGHRA and CDR2 YSYEKL. This CDR3 spans 16 amino acids. Losses at the gene ends were 2 bases for V and 7 bases for J; bases not matched to a gene: 8. The CDR3: CASSQTTGGRGGELFF. CDR3 nucleotide sequence: TGCGCCAGCAGCCAAACTACAGGGGGCAGGGGCGGGGAGCTGTTTTTT.

The rearrangement links TRBV9 to TRBJ1-3; maybe TRBD1 (5 bases). Trimming removed 3 bases from V and 0 bases from J, with 10 bases in between. The germline CDR1 and CDR2 sequences are SGDLS and YYNGEE. The CDR3 sequence is 15 residues long. The CDR3 sequence: CASSGAGSSGNTIYF. Written as DNA, the CDR3 is TGTGCCAGCAGCGGGGCAGGGAGCTCTGGAAACACCATATATTTT.

CDR3 nucleotide sequence: TGTGCCAGCAGTGATATGGTAGTTAGGGTACACGAGCAGTACTTC. It specifies CASSDMVVRVHEQYF. J is TRBJ2-7 and V is TRBV6-1; D not certain. Germline CDR1 MNHNS, CDR2 SASEGT. This CDR3 has 15 amino acids. V dropped 3 bases and J dropped 5 bases, with 17 bases sitting between them.

The CDR3 region is CASSLEGETEAFF. The CDR3 DNA reads TGTGCCAGCAGCCTAGAGGGAGAAACTGAAGCTTTCTTT. The rearrangement links TRBV6-5 to TRBJ1-1; D is undetermined. This CDR3 contains 13 residues. The ends were cut back, 6 bases at V and 5 bases at J, with 13 bases in the middle. CDR1 is MNHEY and CDR2 is SVGAGI in the germline V gene.

The chain recombines TRBV7-9 with TRBJ2-3; a possible D gene is TRBD2 (7 bases). The V end was cut by 5 bases, the J end by 5 bases, with 17 bases between. This CDR3 contains 15 residues. Per the germline V gene, CDR1 is SEHNR and CDR2 is FQNEAQ (reference sequence). CDR3 coding DNA: TGTGCCAGCAGCCCAGAGGGGGGAGGGAGAGATACGCAGTATTTT. Translated, it gives CASSPEGGGRDTQYF.

This chain links TRBV13 with TRBJ1-4, with D perhaps TRBD1 (5 bases). Between the trimmed V and J ends, which lost 0 bases and 7 bases, there was a span of 9 bases. CDR3 length: 14 amino acids. Germline V gives CDR1 PRHDT, CDR2 FYEKMQ (reference sequence). CDR3 loop: CASSLGRGGEKLFF. The CDR3 DNA reads as TGTGCCAGCAGCTTAGGACGGGGCGGTGAAAAACTGTTTTTT. Supplemented by reference TRBV13 and TRBJ1-4, the full variable domain reads AAGVIQSPRHLIKEKRETATLKCYPIPRHDTVYWYQQGPGQDPQFLISFYEKMQSDKGSIPDRFSAQQFSDYHSELNMSSLELGDSALYFCASSLGRGGEKLFFGSGTQLSVL.

This chain connects TRBV28 to TRBJ2-7, with D maybe TRBD2 (6 bases). V lost 5 bases and J lost 7, with 9 bases in between. Germline V gives CDR1 MDHEN, CDR2 SYDVKM. The CDR3 loop spans 11 amino acids. In nucleotides, the CDR3 is TGTGCCAGCAGTCACGGACTAGAGCAGTACTTC. It codes for CASSHGLEQYF.

Turning to this clone: Within the sample, other DNA sequences also encode this same CDR3. The chain has TRBV9 and TRBJ2-1; D unresolved. This CDR3 is built from 13 residues. The germline CDR1 and CDR2 sequences are SGDLS and YYNGEE. With 0 bases removed from V and 4 bases from J, the gap between germline ends came to 5 bases. The CDR3 region has the DNA TGTGCCAGCAGCGTAGCATCTTACAATGAGCAGTTCTTC. Its translation: CASSVASYNEQFF.

The chain carries TRBV10-3 and TRBJ2-5, with TRBD1 matching 9 bases. CDR1 and CDR2 from the germline V gene are ENHRY and SYGVKD. The CDR3 runs to 17 residues. The J segment lost 5 bases and the V segment lost 5 bases, leaving 15 bases of the junction unmatched. CDR3 amino acids: CAISNFRDRESGETQYF. The CDR3 DNA is TGTGCCATCAGTAACTTCCGGGACAGGGAGTCGGGGGAGACCCAGTACTTC.